This T cell receptor beta chain comes out of a study of control samples from healthy donors and cancer patients. V lost 4 bases and J lost 6; bases outside the gene matches: 11. There are 15 residues in the CDR3. The germline gives CDR1 MDHEN, CDR2 SYDVKM. Sequencing was performed with immunoSEQ multiplex PCR; in TCRdb, only in-frame clones are kept and a portion is missing. The data contain around 140,000 clones, 93% of them singletons. This chain joins TRBV28 and TRBJ2-7; 8 bases agree with TRBD1. The sequence came from a man aged 18-30 years in good health. The material sequenced was blood. CDR3 nucleotide sequence: TGTGCCAGCAGTTCCGCCCAGGACAGGGTATCCGAGCAGTACTTC. Protein sequence: CASSSAQDRVSEQYF.